The clone carrying this TCR beta chain was seen ten or more times. Trimming cost V 0 bases and J 2 bases, with 8 bases left between them. Germline values: CDR1 SGHRS, CDR2 YFSETQ. The CDR3 length is 15 residues. The data are from a study of neurological immune-mediated disorders. MiXCR, applied by TCRdb to the 5' RACE reads, yields one record per CDR3 protein. The table shows about 84,000 distinct CDR3 sequences, with 10% occurring only once. V is TRBV5-1 and J is TRBJ1-4; D may be TRBD1 (6 bases). Material: PBMCs. The receptor comes from a man aged 35 to 55 in good health. The CDR3 sequence: CASSLGGGTNEKLFF. The CDR3, as DNA: TGCGCCAGCAGCTTGGGTGGGGGCACTAATGAAAAACTGTTTTTT.